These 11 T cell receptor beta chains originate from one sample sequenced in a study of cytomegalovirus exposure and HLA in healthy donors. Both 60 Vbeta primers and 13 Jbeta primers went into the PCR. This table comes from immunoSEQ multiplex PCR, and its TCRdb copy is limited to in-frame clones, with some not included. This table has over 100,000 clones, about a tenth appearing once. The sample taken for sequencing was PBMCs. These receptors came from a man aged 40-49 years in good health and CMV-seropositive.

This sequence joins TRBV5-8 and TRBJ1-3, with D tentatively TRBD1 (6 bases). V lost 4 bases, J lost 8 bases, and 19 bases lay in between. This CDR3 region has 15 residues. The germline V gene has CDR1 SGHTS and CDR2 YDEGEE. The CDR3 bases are TGTGCCAGCAGCCCTCCAACGGGGGGGCGCGACACCATATATTTT. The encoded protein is CASSPPTGGRDTIYF.

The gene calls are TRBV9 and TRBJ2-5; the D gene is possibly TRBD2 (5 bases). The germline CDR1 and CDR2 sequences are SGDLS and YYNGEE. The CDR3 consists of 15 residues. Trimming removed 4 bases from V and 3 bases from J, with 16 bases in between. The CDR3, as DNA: TGTGCCAGCAGCCCCGAGGAGGCAGCGGAAGAGACCCAGTACTTC. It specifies CASSPEEAAEETQYF.

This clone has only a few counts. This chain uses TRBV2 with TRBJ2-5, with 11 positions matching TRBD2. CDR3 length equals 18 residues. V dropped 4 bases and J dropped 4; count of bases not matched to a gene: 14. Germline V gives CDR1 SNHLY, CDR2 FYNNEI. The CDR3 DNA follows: TGTGCCAGCAGTGGACTAGCGGGGCGCCCAGCGGGCCCAGAGACCCAGTACTTC. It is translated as CASSGLAGRPAGPETQYF. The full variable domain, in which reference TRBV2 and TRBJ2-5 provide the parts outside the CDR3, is EPEVTQTPSHQVTQMGQEVILRCVPISNHLYFYWYRQILGQKVEFLVSFYNNEISEKSEIFDDQFSVERPDGSNFTLKIRSTKLEDSAMYFCASSGLAGRPAGPETQYFGPGTRLLVL.

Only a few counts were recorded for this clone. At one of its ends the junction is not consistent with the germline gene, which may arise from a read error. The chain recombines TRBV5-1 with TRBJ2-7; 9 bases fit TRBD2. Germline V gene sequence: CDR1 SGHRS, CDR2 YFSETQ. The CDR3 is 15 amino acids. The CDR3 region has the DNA TGCGCCAGCAGCTTGTTTAGCGGGAGTCTCTACGGGCAGTACTTC. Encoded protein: CASSLFSGSLYGQYF.

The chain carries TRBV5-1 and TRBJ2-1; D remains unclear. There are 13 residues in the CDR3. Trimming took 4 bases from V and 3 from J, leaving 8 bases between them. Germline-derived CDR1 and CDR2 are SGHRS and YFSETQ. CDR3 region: CASSLRSYNEQFF. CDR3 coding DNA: TGCGCCAGCAGCCTAAGAAGCTACAATGAGCAGTTCTTC.

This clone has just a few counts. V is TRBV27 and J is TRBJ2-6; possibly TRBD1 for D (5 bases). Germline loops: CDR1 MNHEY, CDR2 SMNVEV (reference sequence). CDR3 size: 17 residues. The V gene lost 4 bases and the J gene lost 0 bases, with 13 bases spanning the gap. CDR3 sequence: CASSSATASSGANVLTF. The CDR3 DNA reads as TGTGCCAGCAGTTCCGCGACAGCGAGCTCTGGGGCCAACGTCCTGACTTTC.

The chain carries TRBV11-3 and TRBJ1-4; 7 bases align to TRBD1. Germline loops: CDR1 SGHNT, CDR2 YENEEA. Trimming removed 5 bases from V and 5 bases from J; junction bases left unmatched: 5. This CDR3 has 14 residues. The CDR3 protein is CASSRDSGNEKLFF. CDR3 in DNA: TGTGCCAGCAGCCGGGACAGCGGGAATGAAAAACTGTTTTTT.

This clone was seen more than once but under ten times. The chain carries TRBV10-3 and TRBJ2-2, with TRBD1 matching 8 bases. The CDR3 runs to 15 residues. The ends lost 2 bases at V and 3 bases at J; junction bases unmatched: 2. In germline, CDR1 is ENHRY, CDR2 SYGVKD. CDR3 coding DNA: TGTGCCATCAGTGAGACAGGGGGTGACACCGGGGAGCTGTTTTTT. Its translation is CAISETGGDTGELFF.

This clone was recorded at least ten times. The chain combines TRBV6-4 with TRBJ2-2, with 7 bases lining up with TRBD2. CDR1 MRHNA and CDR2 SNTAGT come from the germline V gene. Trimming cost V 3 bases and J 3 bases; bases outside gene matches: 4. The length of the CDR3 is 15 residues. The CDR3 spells CASSESSGYTGELFF. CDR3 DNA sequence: TGTGCCAGCAGTGAAAGTAGCGGGTACACCGGGGAGCTGTTTTTT.

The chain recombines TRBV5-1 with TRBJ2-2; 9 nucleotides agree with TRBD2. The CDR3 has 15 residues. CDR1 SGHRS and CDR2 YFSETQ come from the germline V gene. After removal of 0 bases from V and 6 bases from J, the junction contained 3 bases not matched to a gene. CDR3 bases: TGCGCCAGCAGCTTGGAACTAGCGGGTTCCGGGGAGCTGTTTTTT. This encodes CASSLELAGSGELFF.

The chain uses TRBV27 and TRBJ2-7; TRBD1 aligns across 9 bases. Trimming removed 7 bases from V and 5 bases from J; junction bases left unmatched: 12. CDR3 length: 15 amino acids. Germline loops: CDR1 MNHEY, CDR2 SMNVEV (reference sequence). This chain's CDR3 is CASNPWGTGINEQYF. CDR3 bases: TGTGCCAGCAACCCTTGGGGGACAGGGATAAACGAGCAGTACTTC.